The 4 T cell receptor beta chains given below trace back to one sample, sequenced in a study of identical twins. A single record per CDR3 protein comes from TCRdb applying MiXCR to the 5' RACE reads. The table includes fewer than 500,000 distinct CDR3 sequences, roughly 24% detected once. These data were also reused for a study on T cells expressing NK-cell markers.

Sequencing input: CD4+ T cells sorted from blood. All receptors derive from a woman under 30 in good health.

The CDR3 sequence is CASSPPGDTPEQYF. CDR3 in DNA: TGTGCCAGCTCACCACCGGGAGACACCCCCGAGCAGTACTTC. V and J are TRBV18 and TRBJ2-7; D might be TRBD2 (5 bases). Trimming removed 0 bases from V and 6 bases from J, with 12 bases in between. The CDR3 loop spans 14 amino acids. Per the germline V gene, CDR1 is KGHSH and CDR2 is LQKENI.

This clonotype was detected only a few times. The V and J genes are TRBV6-2 or TRBV6-3 and TRBJ1-6; a possible D gene is TRBD1 (5 bases). Trimming removed 0 bases at V and 8 bases at J, with 11 bases between. The CDR3 contains 15 residues. CDR1 MNHEY and CDR2 SVGEGT come from the germline V gene. The DNA for the CDR3 is TGTGCCAGCAGTTACTCGTCCCCCAGGGATTCACCCCTCCACTTT. Translating gives CASSYSSPRDSPLHF.

The chain links TRBV10-3 to TRBJ1-1, with 7 nucleotides matching TRBD1. V was pared by 7 bases and J by 1 base, with 0 bases of the junction left unmatched. CDR3 length: 12 residues. Germline V gene sequence: CDR1 ENHRY, CDR2 SYGVKD. CDR3 amino acids: CAITGGNTEAFF. The CDR3, as DNA: TGTGCCATCACAGGGGGGAACACTGAAGCTTTCTTT.

This chain uses TRBV6-2 or TRBV6-3 with TRBJ1-1; no clear D. CDR1 and CDR2 (germline): MNHEY, SVGEGT. V dropped 2 bases and J dropped 8 bases, with 12 bases sitting between them. There are 13 residues in the CDR3. CDR3: CASSYTVRDEAFF. In nucleotides, the CDR3 is TGTGCCAGCAGTTACACAGTCCGAGACGAAGCTTTCTTT.